These 23 T cell receptor beta chains came from one sample sequenced in a study of tumor-infiltrating lymphocytes in primary liver carcinoma. TCR beta cDNA was reverse-transcribed from around 0.55 ug of total RNA. The reaction used a constant-region primer and ProtoScript II reverse transcriptase. It was through three nested multiplex PCR rounds of slightly modified ARM-PCR that TCR beta libraries arose. TRBV1-TRBV30 forward and Cbeta reverse primers drove the first two roughly 11-cycle rounds. TCRdb passed the multiplex PCR reads through MiXCR, listing each CDR3 protein once. Of roughly 100,000 distinct CDR3 sequences in the sample, around 80% were seen once. Unsorted bulk tissue of roughly 17-33 mg yielded co-extracted RNA and DNA. The sequencing sample was made of liver tumor tissue from sampling region 3. Subset in this sample: tumor region T3, left-lateral pole. These receptors were collected from a man in his forties with primary liver carcinoma and hepatitis B virus infection.

For this clonotype: One end of the junction fails to match germline, which may point to a read error. J is TRBJ1-1 and V is TRBV12-3 or TRBV12-4, with D maybe TRBD1 (5 bases). CDR3 size: 15 residues. CDR3 amino acids: CANSSRTWGRTEAFF. The CDR3 coding sequence is TGTGCCAACAGTTCCCGGACATGGGGCAGAACTGAAGCTTTCTTT.

This clonotype is a singleton in its sample. V gene TRBV6-1 combines with J gene TRBJ2-1; TRBD2 aligns across 11 bases. CDR1 and CDR2 (germline): MNHNS, SASEGT. The CDR3 contains 15 residues. With 5 bases clipped from V and 9 bases from J, the junction kept 9 bases outside the gene matches. The CDR3 protein is CASSNQLAGDSEQFF. CDR3 coding DNA: TGTGCCAGCAGTAATCAACTAGCGGGAGACAGTGAGCAGTTCTTC.

Remarks on this clonotype: Sequence at one end of the junction differs from germline and may be a read error. This chain links TRBV4-2 with TRBJ2-7; tentative D call: TRBD1 (7 bases). This CDR3 comprises 15 residues. Germline V CDR1 and CDR2: LGHNA, YNFKEQ. The CDR3 protein is CDSRGAGPSSYEQYF. As DNA, the CDR3 is TGTGACAGCAGGGGGGCCGGACCAAGCTCCTACGAGCAGTACTTC.

This chain joins TRBV29-1 and TRBJ1-2; D is uncertain. CDR3 length: 13 residues. In germline, CDR1 is SQVTM, CDR2 ANQGSEA. The V end was cut by 5 bases, the J end by 14 bases, with 24 bases between. The CDR3 protein is CSVKLAGFYGHTF. The CDR3, as DNA: TGCAGCGTTAAATTAGCCGGGTTCTATGGCCATACCTTC.

On this clonotype: The junction differs from germline at one of its ends, possibly a read error. V usage is TRBV6-6 and J usage is TRBJ2-5; tentatively, D is TRBD2 (7 bases). Germline V gives CDR1 MNHNY, CDR2 SVGAGI (reference sequence). The CDR3 has 15 residues. Written as DNA, the CDR3 is TGTGCTAGCAGTTACGCTACAGGGAGGGAAGAGACCCAGTACTTC. Its protein is CASSYATGREETQYF.

Worth noting for this clonotype: One end of the junction does not line up with germline, which may come from a read error. The gene calls are TRBV5-1 and TRBJ2-1, with 11 nucleotides matching TRBD2. This CDR3 contains 15 residues. The germline V gene has CDR1 SGHRS and CDR2 YFSETQ. The CDR3 DNA follows: TGCGCGAGCAGCTCCACAGGTACTAGCGGGAGTGAGCAGTTCTTC. It is translated as CASSSTGTSGSEQFF. Drawing the rest from reference TRBV5-1 and TRBJ2-1, the complete variable domain is KAGVTQTPRYLIKTRGQQVTLSCSPISGHRSVSWYQQTPGQGLQFLFEYFSETQRNKGNFPGRFSGRQFSNSRSEMNVSTLELGDSALYLCASSSTGTSGSEQFFGPGTRLTVL.

In the case of this clonotype: Possible read error: a much larger clone is one base away. The chain is built from TRBV28 and TRBJ2-7; D is unresolved. CDR1 MDHEN and CDR2 SYDVKM come from the germline V gene. This CDR3 comprises 12 residues. CDR3 nucleotide sequence: TGTGCCTGCAGTTTAAACCCTGCCGAGCAGTACTTC. Translation gives CACSLNPAEQYF. The full variable domain, in which reference TRBV28 and TRBJ2-7 provide the parts outside the CDR3, is DVKVTQSSRYLVKRTGEKVFLECVQDMDHENMFWYRQDPGLGLRLIYFSYDVKMKEKGDIPEGYSVSREKKERFSLILESASTNQTSMYLCACSLNPAEQYFGPGTRLTVT.

On this clonotype: Compared with germline, one end of the junction differs, possibly owing to a read error. The chain carries TRBV11-2 and TRBJ2-1; 8 positions agree with TRBD2. Germline V gene data show CDR1 as SGHAT and CDR2 as FQNNGV. This CDR3 is 17 amino acids long. This CDR3 is CASSLIGLADPYNEQFF. The CDR3 DNA reads TGTGCCAGCAGCTTGATAGGACTAGCCGACCCCTATAATGAGCAGTTCTTC. Complete variable domain (other parts from reference TRBV11-2 and TRBJ2-1): EAGVAQSPRYKIIEKRQSVAFWCNPISGHATLYWYQQILGQGPKLLIQFQNNGVVDDSQLPKDRFSAERLKGVDSTLKIQPAKLEDSAVYLCASSLIGLADPYNEQFFGPGTRLTVL.

With respect to this clonotype: A junction boundary mismatches the germline segment, possibly from a read error. This chain uses TRBV6-5 with TRBJ1-4, with D unresolved. Germline CDR1 MNHEY, CDR2 SVGAGI. The CDR3 has 12 residues. CDR3 loop: CASGREIEKLLF. In DNA, the CDR3 is TGTGCCAGCGGGCGGGAGATTGAAAAACTGCTTTTT.

Notes on this clonotype: One junction end does not reproduce the germline sequence, and a read error may be involved. The rearrangement uses TRBV6-6 and TRBJ1-1; 8 positions agree with TRBD1. Germline V CDR1 and CDR2: MNHNY, SVGAGI (reference sequence). The CDR3 length is 13 residues. The CDR3 here is CASSTGGTTEVSF. The CDR3 DNA reads TGTGCCAGCAGTACAGGGGGGACTACTGAAGTTTCCTTT.

The chain uses TRBV4-1 and TRBJ2-2, with 7 bases lining up with TRBD2. Per germline, CDR1 MGHRA and CDR2 YSYEKL. The CDR3 covers 18 residues. V lost 1 base to trimming and J lost 7 bases; unmatched junction nucleotides: 15. For the CDR3, the DNA is TGCGCCAGCAGCCAAGGCCCCCCCCTAGCGGCGAACTACGGGGAGCTGTTTTTT. Amino acids: CASSQGPPLAANYGELFF.

Turning to this clonotype: Since no conserved phenylalanine or tryptophan closes the CDR3, a read error is the likely cause. The chain joins TRBV4-3 to TRBJ2-2, with D possibly matching TRBD2 (5 bases). The germline CDR1 and CDR2 sequences are LGHNA and YSLEER. CDR3 length: 18 amino acids. The CDR3 DNA follows: TGTGCCAGCAGCCAACTGGTCGGCCCGGGATCCGACACCGGGGAGCTGTTTATT. Translation gives CASSQLVGPGSDTGELFI.

The genes are TRBV10-3 and TRBJ2-5, with 8 bases aligning to TRBD1. The CDR3 is made up of 15 amino acids. Germline V CDR1 and CDR2: ENHRY, SYGVKD. The ends lost 8 bases at V and 4 bases at J; junction bases unmatched: 12. The DNA for the CDR3 is TGTGCCATCCTCTACGGGACAGGAGCTGCAGAGACCCAGTACTTC. As protein: CAILYGTGAAETQYF.

The chain recombines TRBV4-2 with TRBJ2-7; 8 bases are a match to TRBD2. The J segment lost 7 bases and the V segment lost 6 bases, leaving 17 bases of the junction unmatched. This CDR3 has 16 amino acids. The germline V gene encodes CDR1 LGHNA and CDR2 YNFKEQ. As DNA, the CDR3 is TGTGCCAGCAGGCTGTCCTACGGGAGGGGCACTAGAGAGCAGTACTTC. This sequence encodes CASRLSYGRGTREQYF.

The CDR3 loop is CASNFPGTSGTIDNQYF. CDR3 in DNA: TGTGCCAGCAACTTTCCCGGGACTAGCGGGACCATAGACAATCAGTACTTC. V usage is TRBV11-1 and J usage is TRBJ2-4, with 13 bases fitting TRBD2. CDR1 and CDR2 (germline): SGHAT, FQDESV (reference sequence). The CDR3 has 17 residues. V trimming: 7 bases; J trimming: 12 bases; junction bases outside the gene matches: 18. Full variable domain (remainder filled in from reference TRBV11-1 and TRBJ2-4): EAEVAQSPRYKITEKSQAVAFWCDPISGHATLYWYRQILGQGPELLVQFQDESVVDDSQLPKDRFSAERLKGVDSTLKIQPAELGDSAMYLCASNFPGTSGTIDNQYFGAGTRLSVL.

A note on this clonotype: Because the CDR3 is missing its conserved closing phenylalanine or tryptophan, this is likely a read error. The rearrangement joins TRBV4-2 to TRBJ1-1; D is unclear. CDR3 size: 11 residues. Germline loops: CDR1 LGHNA, CDR2 YNFKEQ. CDR3: CAGSPGIEAFL. The CDR3, as DNA: TGTGCCGGCAGCCCGGGAATTGAAGCTTTCCTT.

Turning to this clonotype: Mismatch with germline at one junction end may stem from a read error. V is TRBV12-5 and J is TRBJ2-7, with TRBD1 as a possible D gene (5 bases). The CDR3 extends over 13 amino acids. Looked up from germline, CDR1 is LGHNT and CDR2 is FRNRAP. CDR3 sequence reads: CASEGIGSYGQYF. In DNA, the CDR3 is TGTGCTAGTGAGGGGATCGGTTCCTACGGGCAGTACTTC.

This clonotype was seen only once. At one boundary the junction diverges from the germline segment, which might be a read error. This chain connects TRBV12-3 or TRBV12-4 to TRBJ2-1, with 9 bases aligning to TRBD1. This CDR3 has 15 amino acids. The CDR3 nucleotides are TGTGACAGCAGCCGCTCGGGGACAGGGTTCAATGAGCAGTTCTTC. This sequence encodes CDSSRSGTGFNEQFF.

Details on this clonotype: No DNA is shown, since the ends of the CDR3 on it are uncertain; the CDR3 is the one TCRdb lists. The gene calls are TRBV29-1 and TRBJ2-7; the table's D gene call, TRBD1, was not cross checked with the DNA. The CDR3 is made up of 12 amino acids, end residues included. In germline, CDR1 is SQVTM, CDR2 ANQGSEA. The CDR3 loop reads CSVGQGAWEQYF.

Remarks on this clonotype: An end of the junction differs from the germline gene, which may be a read error. The rearrangement uses TRBV7-9 and TRBJ2-7; 7 bases are a match to TRBD2. Germline lookup yields CDR1 SEHNR and CDR2 FQNEAQ (reference sequence). CDR3 length: 16 residues. DNA of the CDR3: TGTGTCAGCAGCTTACCTCTGGGGGGGACGGCCTACGAGCAGTACTTC. Translated: CVSSLPLGGTAYEQYF.

This clonotype was detected a few times. The V call is TRBV2, the J call TRBJ1-1, with 9 nucleotides matching TRBD1. The junction had 4 bases not matched to a gene; V was cut back by 7 bases and J by 4 bases. The germline V gene has CDR1 SNHLY and CDR2 FYNNEI. The CDR3 contains 13 residues. The CDR3 region is CASKGQGGTEAFF. In DNA, the CDR3 is TGTGCCAGCAAGGGACAGGGTGGCACTGAAGCTTTCTTT.

V gene TRBV12-3 or TRBV12-4 combines with J gene TRBJ2-1, with no clear D. The V end was cut by 7 bases, the J end by 6 bases, with 7 bases between. The CDR3 sequence is 11 residues long. The CDR3 nucleotides are TGTGCCAGCATTAGGAGCAATGAGCAGTTCTTC. Amino acids: CASIRSNEQFF.

Details on this clonotype: Relative to the germline gene, one junction end is altered; a read error may explain this. The J gene is TRBJ1-5, the V gene TRBV11-2, with D possibly matching TRBD1 (6 bases). This CDR3 spans 16 amino acids. Germline loops: CDR1 SGHAT, CDR2 FQNNGV. This CDR3 is CASSLEGAGPYQSQHF. CDR3 bases: TGTGCCAGCAGCTTAGAGGGGGCCGGACCTTATCAGTCCCAGCATTTT.